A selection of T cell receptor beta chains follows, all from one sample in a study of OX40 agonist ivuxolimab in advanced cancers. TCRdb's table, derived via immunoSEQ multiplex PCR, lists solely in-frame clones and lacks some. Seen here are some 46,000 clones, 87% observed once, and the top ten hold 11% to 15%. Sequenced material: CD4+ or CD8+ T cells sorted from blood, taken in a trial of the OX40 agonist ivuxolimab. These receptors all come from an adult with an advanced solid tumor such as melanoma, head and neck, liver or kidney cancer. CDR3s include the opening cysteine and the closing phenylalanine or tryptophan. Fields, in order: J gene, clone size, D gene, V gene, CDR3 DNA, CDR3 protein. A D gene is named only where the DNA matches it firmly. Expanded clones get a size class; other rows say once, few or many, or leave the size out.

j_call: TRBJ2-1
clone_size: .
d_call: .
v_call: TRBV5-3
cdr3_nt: TGTGCCAGAAGCTTGGTGTTTAGTTCCTACAATGAGCAGTTCTTC
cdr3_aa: CARSLVFSSYNEQFF

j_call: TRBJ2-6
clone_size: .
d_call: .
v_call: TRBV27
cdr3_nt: .
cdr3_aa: CASSLRAGRPPPGANVLTF

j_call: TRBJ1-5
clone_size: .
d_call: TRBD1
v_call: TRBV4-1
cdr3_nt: TGCGCCAGCAGCCAAGGGCACGGGACAGGGGTTTTTCAGCCCCAGCATTTT
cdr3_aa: CASSQGHGTGVFQPQHF

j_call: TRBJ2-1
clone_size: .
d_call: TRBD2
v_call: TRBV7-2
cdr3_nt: TGTGCCAGCAGCCCACAGGGACTAGCGGCCTACAATGAGCAGTTCTTC
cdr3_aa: CASSPQGLAAYNEQFF

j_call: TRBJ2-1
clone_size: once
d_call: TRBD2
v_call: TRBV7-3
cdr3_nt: TGTGCCAGCAGCTTAGGGGGACTAGTTAACGGTGAGCAGTTCTTC
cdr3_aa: CASSLGGLVNGEQFF

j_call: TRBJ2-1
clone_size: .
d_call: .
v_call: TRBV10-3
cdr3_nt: TGTGCCATCAGTGAGGGGCTGGTCACCTACAATGAGCAGTTCTTC
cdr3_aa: CAISEGLVTYNEQFF

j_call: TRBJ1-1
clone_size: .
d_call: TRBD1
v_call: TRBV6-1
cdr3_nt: TGTGCCAGCGAACGCCCTCGACAGGGTGAAGGGCGAGCTTTCTTT
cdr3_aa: CASERPRQGEGRAFF

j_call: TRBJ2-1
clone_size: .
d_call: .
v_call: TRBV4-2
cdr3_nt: TGTGCCAGCAGCCAAGATTTGGAGACGAGCTCCTACAATGAGCAGTTCTTC
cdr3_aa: CASSQDLETSSYNEQFF

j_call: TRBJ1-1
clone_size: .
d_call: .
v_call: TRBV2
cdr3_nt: TGTGCCAGCAGAGACCCGGGAACAGTTAACACTGAAGCTTTCTTT
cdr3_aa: CASRDPGTVNTEAFF

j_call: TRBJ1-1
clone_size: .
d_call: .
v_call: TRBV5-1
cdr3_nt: TGCGCCAGCAGCTTGGGAGAGTACACTGAAGCTTTCTTT
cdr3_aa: CASSLGEYTEAFF

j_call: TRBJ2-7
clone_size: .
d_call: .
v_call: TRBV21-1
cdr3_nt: TGTGCCACTGTAACCCGTGGGCCCTACGAGCAGTACTTC
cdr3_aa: CATVTRGPYEQYF

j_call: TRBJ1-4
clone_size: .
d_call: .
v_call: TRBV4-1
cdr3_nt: TGCGCCAGCAGCCAAGATGGGCGGCGAGGAGAAAAACTGTTTTTT
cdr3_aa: CASSQDGRRGEKLFF

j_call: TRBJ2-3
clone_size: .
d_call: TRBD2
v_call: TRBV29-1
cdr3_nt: TGCAGCGTTGAGCCCGGGACTAGCGGCACAGATACGCAGTATTTT
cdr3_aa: CSVEPGTSGTDTQYF

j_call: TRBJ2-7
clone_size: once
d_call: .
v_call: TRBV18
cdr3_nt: TGTGCCAGCTCACCTCTCCGCACCTACGAGCAGTACTTC
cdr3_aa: CASSPLRTYEQYF

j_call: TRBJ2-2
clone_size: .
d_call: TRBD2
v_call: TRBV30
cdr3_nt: TGTGCCTGGAGCGTCCTCCCGGGACTAGCGGGAGGATTTACCGGGGAGCTGTTTTTT
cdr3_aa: CAWSVLPGLAGGFTGELFF

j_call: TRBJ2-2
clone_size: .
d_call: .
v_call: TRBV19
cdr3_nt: TGTGCCAGTATTATAAGGGCAGGGTGGTCCGGGGAGCTGTTTTTT
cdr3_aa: CASIIRAGWSGELFF

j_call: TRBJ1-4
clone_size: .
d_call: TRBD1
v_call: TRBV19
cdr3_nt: TGTGCCACTAACGGGGGGACAGGAGTAGGAACTAATGAAAAACTGTTTTTT
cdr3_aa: CATNGGTGVGTNEKLFF

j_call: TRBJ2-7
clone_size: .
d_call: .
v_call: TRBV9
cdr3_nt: TGTGCCAGCAGCGGAAACAGAGGCGAGCAGTACTTC
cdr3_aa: CASSGNRGEQYF

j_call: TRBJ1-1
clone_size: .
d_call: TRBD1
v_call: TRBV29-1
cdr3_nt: TGCAGCGTTGTCCGGACAGGGGGCGTGGGCGGTGAAGCTTTCTTT
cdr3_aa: CSVVRTGGVGGEAFF

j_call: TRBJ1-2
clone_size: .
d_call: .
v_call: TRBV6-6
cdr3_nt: TGTGCCAGCAGCCCAAGGGGCCAGATCGGCTACACCTTC
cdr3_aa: CASSPRGQIGYTF

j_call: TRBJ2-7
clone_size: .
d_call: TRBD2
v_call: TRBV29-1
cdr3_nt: TGCAGCGTCCGGACTAGCGGGAGTTACGAGCAGTACTTC
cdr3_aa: CSVRTSGSYEQYF

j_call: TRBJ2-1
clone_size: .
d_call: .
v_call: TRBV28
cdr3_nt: TGTGCCAGCCAAGGGGCGGCCAAATACAATGAGCAGTTCTTC
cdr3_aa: CASQGAAKYNEQFF

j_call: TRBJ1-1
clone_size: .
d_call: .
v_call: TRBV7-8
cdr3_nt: TGTGCCAGCAGCTTATTCGGGTCTTTGGCTTTCTTT
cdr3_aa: CASSLFGSLAFF

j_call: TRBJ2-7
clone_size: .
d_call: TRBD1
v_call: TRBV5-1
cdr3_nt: TGCGCCAGCAGCTTGGCACAGGGGGCGAAGTACGAGCAGTACTTC
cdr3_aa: CASSLAQGAKYEQYF

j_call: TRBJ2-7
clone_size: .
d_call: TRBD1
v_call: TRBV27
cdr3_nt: TGTGCCAGCGCCGGGACAGGGGGATACGAGCAGTACTTC
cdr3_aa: CASAGTGGYEQYF

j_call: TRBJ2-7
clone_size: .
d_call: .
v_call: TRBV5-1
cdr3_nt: TGCGCCAGCACTCTGGGGAGGGGGTCCTACGAGCAGTACTTC
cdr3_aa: CASTLGRGSYEQYF

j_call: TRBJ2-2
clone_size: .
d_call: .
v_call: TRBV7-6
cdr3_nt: TGTGCCAGCAGCTTAGAAATCTTTCGGGTGAACACCGGGGAGCTGTTTTTT
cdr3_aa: CASSLEIFRVNTGELFF

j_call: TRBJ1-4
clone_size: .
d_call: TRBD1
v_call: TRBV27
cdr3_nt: TGTGCCAGCAGGGACAGGGTCGCTAGGGGAACTAATGAAAAACTGTTTTTT
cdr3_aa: CASRDRVARGTNEKLFF

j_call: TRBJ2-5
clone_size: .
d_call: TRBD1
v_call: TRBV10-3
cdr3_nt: TGTGCCATCAGTGCCACAGGGGGAAGGGAGACCCAGTACTTC
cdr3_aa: CAISATGGRETQYF

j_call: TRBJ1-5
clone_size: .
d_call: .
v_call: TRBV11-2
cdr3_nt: TGTGCCAGCAGCTTAAGATCTGGAGGGAATCAGCCCCAGCATTTT
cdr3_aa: CASSLRSGGNQPQHF

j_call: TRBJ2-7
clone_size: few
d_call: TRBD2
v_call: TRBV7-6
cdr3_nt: TGTGCCAGCAGCTACAGCGGGAGATCCGACGAGCAGTACTTC
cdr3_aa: CASSYSGRSDEQYF

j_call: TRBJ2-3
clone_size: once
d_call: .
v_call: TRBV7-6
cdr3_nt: TGTGCCAGCAGCCCCTCATCGGTTGCAGATACGCAGTATTTT
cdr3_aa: CASSPSSVADTQYF

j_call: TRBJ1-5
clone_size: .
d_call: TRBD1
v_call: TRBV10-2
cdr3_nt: TGCGCCAGCCAACTGCGGGGACAGGGGGCATCGGAGCCCCAGCATTTT
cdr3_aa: CASQLRGQGASEPQHF

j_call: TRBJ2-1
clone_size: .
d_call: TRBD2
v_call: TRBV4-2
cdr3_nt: TGTGCCAGCAGCCAAGAAAGCGGGAGGGTATACAATGAGCAGTTCTTC
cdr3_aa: CASSQESGRVYNEQFF

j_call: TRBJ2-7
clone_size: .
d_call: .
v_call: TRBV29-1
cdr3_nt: TGCAGCGTTGGGACATTGACAGAGCAGTACTTC
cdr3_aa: CSVGTLTEQYF